This T cell receptor (beta chain) was obtained from a study of cytomegalovirus exposure and HLA in healthy donors. For this clone: Its matching antigen is unknown.

Both 60 Vbeta primers and 13 Jbeta primers went into the PCR. Some clones are missing from TCRdb's copy, which holds only in-frame ones; the method was immunoSEQ multiplex PCR. The top ten clones hold approximately 2% of a sample with about 190,000 clones, around 84% of them seen once. Notes on the study in general: Apparent HLA restriction characterized most CMV-associated TCR beta chains in a later analysis. The study labeled 150 or so TCR beta chains cytomegalovirus-associated.

The V gene's germline CDR1 is LNHDA and CDR2 SQIVND (reference sequence). The CDR3 runs 15 residues. V shed 3 bases and J shed 5 bases, with 14 bases lying between them. The rearrangement joins TRBV19 to TRBJ1-3; possibly TRBD1 for D (6 bases). The clonotype was recovered from a woman under 30 in good health and CMV-seronegative. Input material: PBMCs. CDR3 DNA: TGTGCCAGTAGTATCGGCAGGGGCTCGAGAAACACCATATATTTT. The encoded protein is CASSIGRGSRNTIYF.